One sample yielded the 13 T cell receptor beta chains listed below, sequenced in a study of T cells in Graves' hyperthyroidism and ophthalmopathy. TCR beta CDR3 region amplification was performed from RNA transcripts. The TCR CDR3 was amplified in a first-round RT-PCR using the HTBI primer set. TCRdb analysed the multiplex PCR reads with MiXCR anew, one entry per CDR3 protein. The sample includes hundreds of thousands of distinct CDR3 sequences, around 13% of them seen just once. The sequenced material came from blood. The source of these receptors is a woman younger than 35 with Graves' hyperthyroidism.

This clonotype was counted between two and nine times. The V call is TRBV29-1, the J call TRBJ1-6; D perhaps matches TRBD1 (5 bases). This CDR3 is built from 12 residues. V was cut by 5 bases and J by 6 bases, with 8 bases left in between. Germline V gene data show CDR1 as SQVTM and CDR2 as ANQGSEA. The CDR3 DNA is TGCAGCGTTCGGGACGGTAATTCACCCCTCCACTTT. It translates to CSVRDGNSPLHF.

The sample holds many counts of this clonotype. This chain links TRBV6-2 or TRBV6-3 with TRBJ2-1; 7 bases fit TRBD1. Germline loops: CDR1 MNHEY, CDR2 SVGEGT. V lost 6 bases to trimming and J lost 0 bases; unmatched junction nucleotides: 5. This CDR3 has 15 residues. The CDR3 nucleotides read TGTGCCAGCAGAGGACAGGAAATCTCCTACAATGAGCAGTTCTTC. Its protein product is CASRGQEISYNEQFF.

In this sample, this clonotype turned up many times. This chain connects TRBV11-2 to TRBJ2-3, with 11 bases lining up with TRBD2. Germline V CDR1 and CDR2: SGHAT, FQNNGV. The CDR3 runs 16 residues. The J segment lost 2 bases and the V segment lost 1 base, leaving 2 bases of the junction unmatched. CDR3 DNA: TGTGCCAGCAGCTTAGGACTAGCGGGGAACACAGATACGCAGTATTTT. It translates to CASSLGLAGNTDTQYF.

In its sample, this clonotype was seen many times. V and J are TRBV2 and TRBJ2-1; D possibly corresponds to TRBD2 (5 bases). V was cut by 5 bases and J by 9 bases, with 14 bases left in between. CDR1 is SNHLY and CDR2 is FYNNEI in the germline V gene. There are 13 residues in the CDR3. As DNA, the CDR3 is TGTGCCAGCAGTCTTAACGGGATATTTGAGCAGTTCTTC. This sequence encodes CASSLNGIFEQFF.

There are many counts of this clonotype. The chain recombines TRBV13 with TRBJ1-3; D ambiguous. Germline assignment: CDR1 PRHDT and CDR2 FYEKMQ (reference sequence). The germline V and J ends were trimmed by 4 bases and 2 bases, with 15 bases remaining between them. CDR3 size: 16 residues. The CDR3 sequence: CASSSSSEGTGNTIYF. DNA for the CDR3: TGTGCCAGCAGCTCGTCATCCGAGGGAACTGGAAACACCATATATTTT.

This clonotype has more than one count but fewer than ten. The V and J genes are TRBV6-1 and TRBJ2-4, with D perhaps matching TRBD1 or TRBD2 (5 bases each). Deletions cut 6 bases from V and 5 bases from J, with 14 bases between. Per germline, CDR1 MNHNS and CDR2 SASEGT. The CDR3 extends over 14 amino acids. The DNA of the CDR3 is TGTGCCAGCAGCCTGTCGGGGCTTCAAAACATTCAGTACTTC. Translating gives CASSLSGLQNIQYF.

This clonotype was seen ten or more times. The chain carries TRBV11-2 and TRBJ2-3; no reliable D call. The CDR3 spans 15 residues. CDR1 and CDR2 (germline): SGHAT, FQNNGV. V lost 1 base, J lost 4 bases, and 12 bases lay in between. The CDR3 loop reads CASSLGSGVPDTQYF. The CDR3 bases are TGTGCCAGCAGCTTAGGGAGTGGGGTGCCAGATACGCAGTATTTT.

This clonotype was seen at least ten times. The chain carries TRBV28 and TRBJ2-7; 8 nucleotides line up with TRBD2. The V and J ends lost 5 bases and 4 bases, in that order; junction bases with no gene match: 10. The CDR3 covers 15 residues. The germline V gene has CDR1 MDHEN and CDR2 SYDVKM. The CDR3 bases are TGTGCCAGCAGTCCTAGACTAGCGCCAGGTTACGAGCAGTACTTC. Translating gives CASSPRLAPGYEQYF.

About this clonotype: A clone one base away is much larger, so this may be a read error. CDR3 coding DNA: TGTGCCAGCAGTTGGGAGTACGCCGGGGAGCTGCTTTTT. Its protein is CASSWEYAGELLF. V gene TRBV28 combines with J gene TRBJ2-2; D possibly corresponds to TRBD2 (5 bases). Germline V gives CDR1 MDHEN, CDR2 SYDVKM. The CDR3 is 13 residues long.

In its sample, this clonotype was seen many times. The J gene is TRBJ2-1, the V gene TRBV2; 9 bases are a match to TRBD1. The CDR3 consists of 13 residues. Germline lookup yields CDR1 SNHLY and CDR2 FYNNEI. V gave up 10 bases and J gave up 3 bases; unmatched junction bases: 4. This chain's CDR3 is CAIGDRVYNEQFF. CDR3 coding DNA: TGTGCCATCGGGGACAGGGTCTACAATGAGCAGTTCTTC.

This clonotype was seen at least ten times. The chain carries TRBV28 and TRBJ1-1; no definite D call. Germline V gene lookup returns CDR1 MDHEN and CDR2 SYDVKM. This CDR3 is 13 amino acids long. V was cut by 6 bases and J by 4 bases, with 12 bases left in between. CDR3 bases: TGTGCCAGCAGGAGGACGGGCCGCACTGAAGCTTTCTTT. This gives the protein CASRRTGRTEAFF.

This clonotype has only a few counts. The rearrangement joins TRBV14 to TRBJ2-3; D unclear. This CDR3 region has 17 residues. The germline gives CDR1 SGHDN, CDR2 FVKESK. V was pared by 0 bases and J by 2 bases, with 15 bases between. CDR3 in DNA: TGTGCCAGCAGCCAAGAAGTCCAGGAAACTTTCACAGATACGCAGTATTTT. As protein: CASSQEVQETFTDTQYF.

This clonotype was observed a handful of times. This chain connects TRBV28 to TRBJ1-2; 7 bases agree with TRBD1. The V gene end was trimmed by 6 bases and the J gene end by 8 bases; junction bases not matched to a gene: 15. The CDR3 totals 15 residues. Germline CDR1 reads MDHEN; CDR2 reads SYDVKM. The DNA for the CDR3 is TGTGCCAGCAGCCGAGGGGGCGTAGAATTTTACGGCTACACCTTC. Its translation is CASSRGGVEFYGYTF.